Below, one T cell receptor (beta chain) is given with its context. This record belongs to a study of T cell changes during pregnancy in multiple sclerosis. Here immunoSEQ multiplex PCR was the method, and the copy in TCRdb shows in-frame clones only, minus some. This sample carries some 70,000 clones, under 95% of them seen once, and the ten largest clones take 1.1% to 1.5%. The CDR3 runs 14 residues. Deletions cut 5 bases from V and 6 bases from J, with 13 bases between. The V gene's germline CDR1 is SEHNR and CDR2 FQNEAQ (reference sequence). The specimen comprised peripheral blood, sampled in the second trimester of pregnancy. The chain links TRBV7-9 to TRBJ2-2, with D possibly TRBD2 on 5 matching bases. The sequence was collected from a female donor in good health, enrolled as a control in a pregnancy study. Written as DNA, the CDR3 is TGTGCCAGCAGCGTCCGGGGTAGCGCCGGGGAGCTGTTTTTT. Protein sequence: CASSVRGSAGELFF.